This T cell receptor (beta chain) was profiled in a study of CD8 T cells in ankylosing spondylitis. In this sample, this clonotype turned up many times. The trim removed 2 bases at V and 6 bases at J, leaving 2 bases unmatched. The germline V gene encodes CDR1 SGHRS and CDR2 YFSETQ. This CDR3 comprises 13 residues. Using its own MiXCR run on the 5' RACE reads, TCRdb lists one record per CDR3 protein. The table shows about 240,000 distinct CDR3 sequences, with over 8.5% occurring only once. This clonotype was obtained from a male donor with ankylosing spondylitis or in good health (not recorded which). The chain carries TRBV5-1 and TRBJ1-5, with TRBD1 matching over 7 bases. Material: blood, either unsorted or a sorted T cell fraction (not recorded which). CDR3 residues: CASSFRGGQPQHF. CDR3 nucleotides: TGCGCCAGCAGCTTCAGGGGGGGTCAGCCCCAGCATTTT. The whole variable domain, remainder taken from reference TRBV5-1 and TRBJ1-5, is KAGVTQTPRYLIKTRGQQVTLSCSPISGHRSVSWYQQTPGQGLQFLFEYFSETQRNKGNFPGRFSGRQFSNSRSEMNVSTLELGDSALYLCASSFRGGQPQHFGDGTRLSIL.